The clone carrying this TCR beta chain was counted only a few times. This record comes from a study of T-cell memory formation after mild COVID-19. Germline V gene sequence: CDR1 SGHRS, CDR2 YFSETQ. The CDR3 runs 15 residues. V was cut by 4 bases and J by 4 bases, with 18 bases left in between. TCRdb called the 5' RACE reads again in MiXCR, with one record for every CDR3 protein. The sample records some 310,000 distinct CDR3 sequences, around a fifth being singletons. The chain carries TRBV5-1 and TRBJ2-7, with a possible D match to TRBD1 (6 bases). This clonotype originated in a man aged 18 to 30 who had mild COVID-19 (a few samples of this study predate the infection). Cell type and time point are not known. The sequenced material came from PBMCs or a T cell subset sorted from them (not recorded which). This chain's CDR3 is CASSPETGKRYEQYF. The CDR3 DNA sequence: TGCGCCAGCAGCCCTGAGACAGGAAAGAGGTACGAGCAGTACTTC.